This T cell receptor (beta chain) was identified during a study of CD8 T cells in Susac syndrome. Random hexamers were used to reverse transcribe the RNA input (about 0.45 to 1 ug). The CDR3 of TCR beta was amplified by immunoSEQ multiplex PCR across 54 Vbeta and 13 Jbeta. Each CDR3 protein gets one entry after TCRdb re-called the immunoSEQ multiplex PCR reads with MiXCR. Among a few hundred thousand distinct CDR3 sequences, around nine tenths were seen once, and the ten largest hold less than 0.15%. The V and J ends lost 5 bases and 5 bases, in that order; junction bases with no gene match: 10. The CDR3 spans 16 residues. In germline, CDR1 is SQVTM, CDR2 ANQGSEA. Concerning this clonotype itself: No conserved phenylalanine or tryptophan is present at the end of the CDR3, so a read error is the likely explanation.

From blood CD8+ and CD4+ T cells, the TCR beta chain was sequenced. The chain has TRBV29-1 and TRBJ2-1, with TRBD2 identical over 12 bases. The source material was CD8+ T cells from PBMCs. The TCR sequence derives from a human donor with multiple sclerosis. The CDR3 is CSVLPGTSGFNNEQFL. In DNA form, the CDR3 reads TGCAGCGTTCTACCCGGGACTAGCGGGTTTAACAATGAGCAGTTCCTC.